The 14 T cell receptor beta chains below were found in one sample sequenced in a study of cytomegalovirus exposure and HLA in healthy donors. PCR was performed using 60 Vbeta and 13 Jbeta primers. Repertoires were generated with immunoSEQ multiplex PCR, while TCRdb's copy carries only in-frame clones and drops some. The data hold 150,000 to 180,000 clones, with around 75% observed a single time. The material sequenced was PBMCs. The receptors shown here come from a young man in good health and CMV-seropositive.

The chain joins TRBV4-3 to TRBJ1-2; 9 bases align to TRBD1. Germline V gene sequence: CDR1 LGHNA, CDR2 YSLEER. This CDR3 comprises 15 residues. Trimming took 2 bases from V and 6 from J; bases not matched to a gene: 7. The CDR3: CASSQPGQGGDGYTF. The DNA for the CDR3 is TGCGCCAGCAGCCAACCGGGACAGGGAGGCGATGGCTACACCTTC.

V is TRBV15 and J is TRBJ2-7; D is perhaps TRBD2 (6 bases). From germline, CDR1 is LNHNV and CDR2 YYDKDF (reference sequence). The CDR3 extends over 15 amino acids. V dropped 9 bases and J dropped 4 bases, with 22 bases sitting between them. CDR3 DNA: TGTGCCACTAACCCCGGGCGGGGATGGGGTTACGAGCAGTACTTC. This codes for CATNPGRGWGYEQYF.

The chain joins TRBV6-5 to TRBJ1-1, with D possibly being TRBD1 (6 bases). The CDR3 contains 14 residues. The germline gives CDR1 MNHEY, CDR2 SVGAGI. Trimming took 7 bases from V and 5 from J, leaving 17 bases between them. DNA for the CDR3: TGTGCCAGCACTGTACAGGGCGGAGGAACTGAAGCTTTCTTT. It encodes CASTVQGGGTEAFF.

The chain combines TRBV30 with TRBJ2-3, with 10 bases that match TRBD1. Germline V gene sequence: CDR1 GTSNPN, CDR2 SVGIG (reference sequence). The V segment lost 8 bases and the J segment 6 bases; nucleotides outside the gene matches: 11. The CDR3 totals 14 residues. The CDR3 coding sequence is TGTGCCCAGACCCGGGACAGGGGCGAGGATACGCAGTATTTT. This encodes CAQTRDRGEDTQYF.

The chain combines TRBV19 with TRBJ1-2; D remains ambiguous. Trimming cost V 3 bases and J 7 bases, with 9 bases left between them. CDR1 is LNHDA and CDR2 is SQIVND in the germline V gene (reference sequence). This CDR3 is built from 12 residues. The CDR3 bases are TGTGCCAGTAGTATGGTAGGCGGTGGCTACACCTTC. Translated: CASSMVGGGYTF.

The CDR3 here is CASSLGAGGEAFF. CDR3 DNA sequence: TGTGCCAGCAGCTTAGGGGCAGGGGGCGAAGCTTTCTTT. V usage is TRBV7-2 and J usage is TRBJ1-1; 8 bases fit TRBD1. J gave up 8 bases and V 1 base, and 3 bases lay outside the gene matches. This CDR3 comprises 13 residues. Germline loops: CDR1 SGHTA, CDR2 FQGNSA.

The sample holds one count of this clone. V and J are TRBV30 and TRBJ2-2, with 12 nucleotides matching TRBD2. The germline CDR1 and CDR2 sequences are GTSNPN and SVGIG (reference sequence). The length of the CDR3 is 15 residues. The ends lost 7 bases at V and 4 bases at J; junction bases unmatched: 7. Here the CDR3 DNA reads TGTGCCTCGCCCATGACTAGCGGGAGCACCGGGGAGCTGTTTTTT. Protein: CASPMTSGSTGELFF.

The chain combines TRBV7-3 with TRBJ1-3, with TRBD1 matching 8 bases. V trimming: 6 bases; J trimming: 6 bases; junction bases outside the gene matches: 4. The germline gives CDR1 SGHTA, CDR2 FQGTGA. This CDR3 has 13 amino acids. CDR3 nucleotides: TGTGCCAGCAGACAACAGGGGGAAAACACCATATATTTT. Its translation: CASRQQGENTIYF.

This clone has only one observation. The chain combines TRBV30 with TRBJ2-3; D is undetermined. V lost 1 base to trimming and J lost 6 bases, with 8 bases between them. Germline V gives CDR1 GTSNPN, CDR2 SVGIG (reference sequence). This CDR3 contains 12 residues. CDR3 residues: CAWSAYLDTQYF. In DNA, the CDR3 is TGTGCCTGGAGTGCCTACTTGGATACGCAGTATTTT.

The CDR3 loop reads CAWSAGLAGVSDTQYF. As DNA, the CDR3 is TGTGCCTGGAGCGCGGGACTAGCGGGAGTCTCAGATACGCAGTATTTT. The rearrangement joins TRBV30 to TRBJ2-3, with TRBD2 matching 14 bases. The germline V gene encodes CDR1 GTSNPN and CDR2 SVGIG (reference sequence). Losses at the gene ends were 3 bases for V and 4 bases for J; bases not matched to a gene: 6. This CDR3 comprises 16 residues.

The gene calls are TRBV27 and TRBJ2-1; TRBD2 agrees at 8 bases. V was pared by 4 bases and J by 7 bases, with 6 bases of the junction left unmatched. Germline CDR1 MNHEY, CDR2 SMNVEV (reference sequence). The CDR3 contains 14 residues. The CDR3 reads CASSWGSGNNEQFF. As DNA, the CDR3 is TGTGCCAGCAGTTGGGGTAGCGGGAATAATGAGCAGTTCTTC.

The rearrangement links TRBV19 to TRBJ1-3, with 9 nucleotides matching TRBD1. The CDR3 has 16 amino acids. Germline V gene lookup returns CDR1 LNHDA and CDR2 SQIVND (reference sequence). V was pared by 5 bases and J by 0 bases, with 5 bases of the junction left unmatched. CDR3 protein: CASSGGQGRSGNTIYF. Here the CDR3 DNA reads TGTGCCAGTAGTGGGGGACAGGGCCGCTCTGGAAACACCATATATTTT.

The V gene is TRBV28, the J gene TRBJ2-1, with a tentative D call TRBD2 (7 bases). V shed 10 bases and J shed 8 bases, with 21 bases lying between them. The CDR3 runs to 14 residues. Germline V lookup: CDR1 MDHEN, CDR2 SYDVKM. CDR3 nucleotide sequence: TGTGCCACAGTGGGGGCGGGAGATATTTATGAGCAGTTCTTC. This codes for CATVGAGDIYEQFF.

The gene calls are TRBV27 and TRBJ2-5, with a tentative D call TRBD1 (8 bases). The CDR3 extends over 16 amino acids. With 0 bases removed from V and 7 bases from J, the gap between germline ends came to 18 bases. Germline V lookup: CDR1 MNHEY, CDR2 SMNVEV (reference sequence). The CDR3 is CASSLSAPGGGGTQYF. CDR3 nucleotides: TGTGCCAGCAGTTTATCGGCGCCAGGGGGCGGGGGGACCCAGTACTTC.